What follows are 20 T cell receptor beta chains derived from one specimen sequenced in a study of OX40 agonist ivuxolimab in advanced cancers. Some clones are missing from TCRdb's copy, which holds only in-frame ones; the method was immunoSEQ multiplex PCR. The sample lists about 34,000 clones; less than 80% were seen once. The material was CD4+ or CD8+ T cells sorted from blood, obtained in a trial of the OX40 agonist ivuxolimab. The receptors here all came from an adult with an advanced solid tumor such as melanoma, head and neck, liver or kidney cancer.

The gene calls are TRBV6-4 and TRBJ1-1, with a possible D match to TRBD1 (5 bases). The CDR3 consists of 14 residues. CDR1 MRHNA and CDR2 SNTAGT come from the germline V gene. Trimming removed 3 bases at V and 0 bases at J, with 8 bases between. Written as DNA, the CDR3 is TGTGCCAGCAGTGAGAAGGGGATGAACACTGAAGCTTTCTTT. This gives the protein CASSEKGMNTEAFF.

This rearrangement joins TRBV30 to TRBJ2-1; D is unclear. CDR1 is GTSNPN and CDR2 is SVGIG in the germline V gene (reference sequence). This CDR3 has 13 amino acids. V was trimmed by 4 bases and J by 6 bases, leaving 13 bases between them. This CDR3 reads CAWTPIQSNEQFF. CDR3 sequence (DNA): TGTGCCTGGACCCCCATCCAGAGCAATGAGCAGTTCTTC.

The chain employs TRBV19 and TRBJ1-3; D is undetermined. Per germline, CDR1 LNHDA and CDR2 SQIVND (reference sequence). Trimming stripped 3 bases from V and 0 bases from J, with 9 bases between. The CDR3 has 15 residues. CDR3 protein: CASSMGFTSGNTIYF. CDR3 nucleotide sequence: TGTGCCAGTAGTATGGGGTTTACCTCTGGAAACACCATATATTTT.

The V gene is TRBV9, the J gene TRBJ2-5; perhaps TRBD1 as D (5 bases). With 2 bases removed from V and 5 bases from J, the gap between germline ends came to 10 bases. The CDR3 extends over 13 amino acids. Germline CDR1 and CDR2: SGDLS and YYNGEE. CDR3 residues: CASSVGPGETQYF. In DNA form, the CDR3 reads TGTGCCAGCAGCGTGGGGCCTGGGGAGACCCAGTACTTC.

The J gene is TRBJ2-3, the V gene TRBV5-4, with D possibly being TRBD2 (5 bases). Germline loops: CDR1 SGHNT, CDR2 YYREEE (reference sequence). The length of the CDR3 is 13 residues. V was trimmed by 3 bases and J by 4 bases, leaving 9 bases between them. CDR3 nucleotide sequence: TGTGCCAGCAGCTCGGTCGGGGCAGATACGCAGTATTTT. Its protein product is CASSSVGADTQYF.

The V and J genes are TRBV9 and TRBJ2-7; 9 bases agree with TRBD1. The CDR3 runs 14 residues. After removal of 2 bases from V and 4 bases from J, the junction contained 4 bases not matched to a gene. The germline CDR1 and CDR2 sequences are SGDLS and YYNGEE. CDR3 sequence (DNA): TGTGCCAGCAGCGTCGGGACAGGGACTTACGAGCAGTACTTC. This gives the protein CASSVGTGTYEQYF.

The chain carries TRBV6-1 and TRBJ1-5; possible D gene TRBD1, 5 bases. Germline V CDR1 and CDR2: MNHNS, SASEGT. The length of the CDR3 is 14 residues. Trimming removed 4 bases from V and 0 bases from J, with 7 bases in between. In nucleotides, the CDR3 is TGTGCCAGCAGTGCAGGGTTTAGCAATCAGCCCCAGCATTTT. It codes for CASSAGFSNQPQHF.

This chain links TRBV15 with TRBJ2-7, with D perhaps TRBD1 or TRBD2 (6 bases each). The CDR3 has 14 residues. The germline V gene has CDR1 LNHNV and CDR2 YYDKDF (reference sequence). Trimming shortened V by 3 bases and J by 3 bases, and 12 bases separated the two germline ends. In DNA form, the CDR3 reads TGTGCCACCAGCAGGGAGGGGGAACGCTACGAGCAGTACTTC. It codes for CATSREGERYEQYF.

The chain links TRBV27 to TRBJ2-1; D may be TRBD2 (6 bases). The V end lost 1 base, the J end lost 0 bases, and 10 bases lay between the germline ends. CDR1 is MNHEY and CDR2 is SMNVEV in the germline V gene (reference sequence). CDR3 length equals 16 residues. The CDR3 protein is CASSLFAGSSYNEQFF. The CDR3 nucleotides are TGTGCCAGCAGTTTATTTGCGGGGAGCTCCTACAATGAGCAGTTCTTC.

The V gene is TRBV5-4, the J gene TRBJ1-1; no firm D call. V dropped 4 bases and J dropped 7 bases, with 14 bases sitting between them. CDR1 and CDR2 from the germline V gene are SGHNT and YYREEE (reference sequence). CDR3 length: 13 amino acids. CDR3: CASSHGTAYEAFF. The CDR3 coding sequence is TGTGCCAGCAGCCATGGCACAGCATATGAAGCTTTCTTT.

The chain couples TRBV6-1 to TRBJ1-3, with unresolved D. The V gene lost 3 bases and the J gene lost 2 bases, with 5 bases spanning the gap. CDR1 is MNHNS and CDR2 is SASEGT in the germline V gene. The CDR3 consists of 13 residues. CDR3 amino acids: CASSEAAGNTIYF. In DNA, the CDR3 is TGTGCCAGCAGTGAGGCAGCTGGAAACACCATATATTTT.

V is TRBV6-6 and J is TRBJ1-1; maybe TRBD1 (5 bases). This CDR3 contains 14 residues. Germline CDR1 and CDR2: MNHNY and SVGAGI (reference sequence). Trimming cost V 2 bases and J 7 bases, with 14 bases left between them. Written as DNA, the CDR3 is TGTGCCAGCAGTTACCAAGAGGGACGCCATGAAGCTTTCTTT. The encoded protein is CASSYQEGRHEAFF.

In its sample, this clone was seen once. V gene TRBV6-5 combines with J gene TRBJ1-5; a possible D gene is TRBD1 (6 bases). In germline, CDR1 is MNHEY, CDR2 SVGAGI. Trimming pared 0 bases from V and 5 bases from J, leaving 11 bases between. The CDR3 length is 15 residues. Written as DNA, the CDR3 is TGTGCCAGCAGTTACTCGAGAGCAGGGGATCAGCCCCAGCATTTT. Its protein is CASSYSRAGDQPQHF.

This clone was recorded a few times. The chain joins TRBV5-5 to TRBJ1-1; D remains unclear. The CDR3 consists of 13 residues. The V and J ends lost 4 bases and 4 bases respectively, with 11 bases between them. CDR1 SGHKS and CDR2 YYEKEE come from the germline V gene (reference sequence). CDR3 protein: CASSPTVGTEAFF. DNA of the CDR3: TGTGCCAGCAGCCCGACCGTGGGCACTGAAGCTTTCTTT.

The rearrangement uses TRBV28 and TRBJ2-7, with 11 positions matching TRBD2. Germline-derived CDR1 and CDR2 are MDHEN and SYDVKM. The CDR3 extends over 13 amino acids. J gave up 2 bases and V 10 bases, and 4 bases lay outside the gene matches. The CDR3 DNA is TGTGCCATACGACTAGCGGGAACCTACGAGCAGTACTTC. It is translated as CAIRLAGTYEQYF.

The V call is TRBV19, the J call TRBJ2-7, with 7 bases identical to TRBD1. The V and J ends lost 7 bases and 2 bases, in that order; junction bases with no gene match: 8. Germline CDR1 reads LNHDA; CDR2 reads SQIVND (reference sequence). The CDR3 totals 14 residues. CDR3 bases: TGTGCCAGTAACCCGACAGGGTCCACCTACGAGCAGTACTTC. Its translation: CASNPTGSTYEQYF.

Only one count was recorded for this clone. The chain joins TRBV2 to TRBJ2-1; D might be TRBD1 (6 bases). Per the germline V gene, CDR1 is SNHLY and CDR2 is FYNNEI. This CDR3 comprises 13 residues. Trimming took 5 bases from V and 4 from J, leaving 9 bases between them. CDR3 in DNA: TGTGCCAGCAGTCTACAGGGATACAATGAGCAGTTCTTC. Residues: CASSLQGYNEQFF.

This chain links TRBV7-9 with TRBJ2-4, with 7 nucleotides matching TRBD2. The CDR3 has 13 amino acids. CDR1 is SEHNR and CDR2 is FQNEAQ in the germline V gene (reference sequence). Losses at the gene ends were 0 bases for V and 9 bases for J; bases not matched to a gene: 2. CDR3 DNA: TGTGCCAGCAGCTTAGCTTGGGGGGGCATTCAGTACTTC. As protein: CASSLAWGGIQYF.

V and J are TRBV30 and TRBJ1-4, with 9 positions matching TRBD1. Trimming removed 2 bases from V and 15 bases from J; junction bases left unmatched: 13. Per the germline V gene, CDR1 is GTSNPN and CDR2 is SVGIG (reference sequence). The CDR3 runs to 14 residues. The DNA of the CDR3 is TGTGCCTGGAGTATCGGACAGGGGTTAGGCAAAATGTTTTTT. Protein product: CAWSIGQGLGKMFF.

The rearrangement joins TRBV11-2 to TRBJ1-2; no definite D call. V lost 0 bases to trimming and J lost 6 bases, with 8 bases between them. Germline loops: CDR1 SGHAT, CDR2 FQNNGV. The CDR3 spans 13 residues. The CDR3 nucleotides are TGTGCCAGCAGCTTAGAACCGGAGGATGGCTACACCTTC. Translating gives CASSLEPEDGYTF.